The 11 T cell receptor beta chains below were found in one sample sequenced in a study of T cells in Graves' hyperthyroidism and ophthalmopathy. RNA transcripts yielded amplified TCR beta CDR3 regions. First-round RT-PCR with HTBI primers amplified the TCR CDR3 region. TCRdb reanalysed the multiplex PCR reads using MiXCR and keeps one entry per CDR3 protein. The sample carries hundreds of thousands of distinct CDR3 sequences, under 60% recorded once. Sample: peripheral blood or thyroid tissue (not recorded which). These receptors were taken from a woman aged 18 to 35 with Graves' hyperthyroidism.

This sequence joins TRBV7-2 and TRBJ1-1; D is undetermined. The CDR3 extends over 15 amino acids. V lost 3 bases, J lost 0 bases, and 11 bases lay in between. Germline loops: CDR1 SGHTA, CDR2 FQGNSA. CDR3 in DNA: TGTGCCAGCAGCTTTTACGTCACCATGAACACTGAAGCTTTCTTT. Protein product: CASSFYVTMNTEAFF.

The rearrangement links TRBV24-1 to TRBJ1-1; 7 bases are a match to TRBD1. Trimming removed 4 bases from V and 11 bases from J; junction bases left unmatched: 3. Germline V gene data show CDR1 as KGHDR and CDR2 as SFDVKD. CDR3 length: 11 residues. As DNA, the CDR3 is TGTGCCACCAGTGACGACAGGGACGCTTTCTTT. It codes for CATSDDRDAFF.

The chain couples TRBV10-3 to TRBJ2-7; 8 nucleotides match TRBD2. V dropped 7 bases and J dropped 7; count of bases not matched to a gene: 12. The V gene's germline CDR1 is ENHRY and CDR2 SYGVKD. The CDR3 extends over 14 amino acids. CDR3 nucleotides: TGTGCCATCACCAAGACTAGCGCGGGGGATGAGCAGTACTTC. Translated: CAITKTSAGDEQYF.

The chain joins TRBV20-1 to TRBJ2-6; D not certain. This CDR3 has 15 residues. V lost 6 bases, J lost 0 bases, and 12 bases lay in between. Germline CDR1 reads DFQATT; CDR2 reads SNEGSKA (reference sequence). The CDR3 sequence: CSAPPPYSGANVLTF. CDR3 bases: TGCAGTGCCCCCCCCCCGTACTCTGGGGCCAACGTCCTGACTTTC.

V usage is TRBV19 and J usage is TRBJ2-6; D ambiguous. Germline loops: CDR1 LNHDA, CDR2 SQIVND (reference sequence). This CDR3 is built from 14 residues. V was clipped by 2 bases and J by 3 bases, with 5 bases between them. The DNA for the CDR3 is TGTGCCAGTAGTATATACATTGGGGCCAACGTCCTGACTTTC. Translation gives CASSIYIGANVLTF.

The V call is TRBV15, the J call TRBJ2-6; no firm D call. Between the trimmed V and J ends, which lost 3 bases and 0 bases, there was a span of 9 bases. From germline, CDR1 is LNHNV and CDR2 YYDKDF (reference sequence). The CDR3 loop spans 16 amino acids. CDR3 in amino acids: CATSSLTASGANVLTF. CDR3 nucleotide sequence: TGTGCCACCAGCAGCTTAACGGCCTCTGGGGCCAACGTCCTGACTTTC.

This sequence joins TRBV2 and TRBJ1-5; the D is unclear. Germline V gene data show CDR1 as SNHLY and CDR2 as FYNNEI. CDR3 length equals 15 residues. V lost 5 bases and J 6 bases, leaving 17 bases between the germline ends. CDR3 DNA: TGTGCCAGCAGTTACTCGGTCCCTAAGGTTCAGCCCCAGCATTTT. This sequence encodes CASSYSVPKVQPQHF.

The genes are TRBV10-3 and TRBJ2-5; D is uncertain. V was trimmed by 10 bases and J by 1 base, leaving 16 bases between them. The germline V gene encodes CDR1 ENHRY and CDR2 SYGVKD. The CDR3 is 14 amino acids. CDR3 region: CASSLSPGQETQYF. The DNA for the CDR3 is TGTGCCAGCAGCCTTTCTCCCGGCCAAGAGACCCAGTACTTC.

The chain combines TRBV20-1 with TRBJ2-2; TRBD2 agrees at 8 bases. The CDR3 runs to 14 residues. Per germline, CDR1 DFQATT and CDR2 SNEGSKA (reference sequence). V trimming: 5 bases; J trimming: 6 bases; junction bases outside the gene matches: 8. DNA for the CDR3: TGCAGTGCTCGGGCGGGAGGTGGCCCCGGGGAGCTGTTTTTT. Encoded protein: CSARAGGGPGELFF.

On this clonotype itself: A read error may account for a junction end that differs from germline. The chain combines TRBV7-9 with TRBJ2-2, with TRBD2 identical over 7 bases. Germline V gives CDR1 SEHNR, CDR2 FQNEAQ (reference sequence). CDR3 size: 17 residues. The CDR3 DNA follows: TGCGCCAGCAGCCAAGATAGGCCTAGCGGTAACACCGGGGAGCTGTTTTTT. Amino acid sequence: CASSQDRPSGNTGELFF.

This clonotype came up many times. The chain uses TRBV7-8 and TRBJ2-5, with D perhaps matching TRBD1 (5 bases). The CDR3 spans 14 residues. V was trimmed by 5 bases and J by 0 bases, leaving 10 bases between them. Germline V gene lookup returns CDR1 SGHVS and CDR2 FQNEAQ. The DNA of the CDR3 is TGTGCCAGCAGCCCGACAGTGTACCAAGAGACCCAGTACTTC. This encodes CASSPTVYQETQYF.